These 8 T cell receptor beta chains originate from one sample sequenced in a study of vaccination and CD4 T cells after COVID-19. Which antigens these TCRs recognize remains unknown. The study sequenced cultured CD4+ T cell DNA using the Oncomine TCR Beta short-read assay. TCRdb processed the PCR reads anew with MiXCR; each CDR3 protein has one entry. The profile shows roughly 25,000 distinct CDR3 sequences, 58% of them singletons. Regarding treatment: roughly 10-day PBMC culture with coronavirus spike peptide pools or control peptides (ViraFEST assay). What was sequenced was CD4+ T cells from blood, cultured in vitro. The source is a human donor who had recovered from COVID-19.

This clonotype occurred a few times. The J gene is TRBJ2-5, the V gene TRBV20-1; no clear D. The germline V gene encodes CDR1 DFQATT and CDR2 SNEGSKA (reference sequence). There are 11 residues in the CDR3. The ends were cut back, 7 bases at V and 1 base at J, with 7 bases in the middle. DNA for the CDR3: TGCAGTGGTGGGGTCCAAGAGACCCAGTACTTC. This sequence encodes CSGGVQETQYF.

The chain uses TRBV11-2 and TRBJ1-1, with D unclear. The CDR3 spans 16 residues. Trimming pared 0 bases from V and 1 base from J, leaving 12 bases between. CDR1 is SGHAT and CDR2 is FQNNGV in the germline V gene. The CDR3 DNA reads as TGTGCCAGCAGCTTAGAAGGGTGGGCCTCGAACACTGAAGCTTTCTTT. This codes for CASSLEGWASNTEAFF.

The V and J genes are TRBV4-2 and TRBJ1-4, with no clear D. Germline CDR1 is LGHNA and CDR2 is YNFKEQ. The CDR3 extends over 14 amino acids. Deletions cut 0 bases from V and 5 bases from J, with 7 bases between. The CDR3 spells CASSQDPRNEKLFF. CDR3 bases: TGTGCCAGCAGCCAAGATCCCAGGAATGAAAAACTGTTTTTT.

The rearrangement joins TRBV4-2 to TRBJ1-2; D is perhaps TRBD1 (6 bases). Germline V lookup: CDR1 LGHNA, CDR2 YNFKEQ. The CDR3 is made up of 15 amino acids. The V end lost 2 bases, the J end lost 2 bases, and 12 bases lay between the germline ends. CDR3 sequence: CASSQRNRANYGYTF. CDR3 nucleotide sequence: TGTGCCAGCAGCCAACGGAACAGGGCCAACTATGGCTACACCTTC.

This clonotype was recorded once. This chain uses TRBV27 with TRBJ2-1, with a weak D call TRBD2 (6 bases). The V end lost 6 bases, the J end lost 6 bases, and 15 bases lay between the germline ends. Germline values: CDR1 MNHEY, CDR2 SMNVEV (reference sequence). The CDR3 is 14 amino acids. CDR3 sequence (DNA): TGTGCCAGCAGATCCGGGAGACCTGGCAATGAGCAGTTCTTC. Amino acids: CASRSGRPGNEQFF.

This chain connects TRBV7-9 to TRBJ1-3, with a tentative D call TRBD1 (6 bases). The germline CDR1 and CDR2 sequences are SEHNR and FQNEAQ (reference sequence). V was clipped by 5 bases and J by 0 bases, with 14 bases between them. CDR3 size: 16 residues. The CDR3 DNA is TGTGCCAGCAGCCGGGGGGGGCCGACCTCTGGAAACACCATATATTTT. Its translation: CASSRGGPTSGNTIYF.

This chain joins TRBV18 and TRBJ1-5, with D hard to call. V was clipped by 3 bases and J by 5 bases, with 8 bases between them. CDR1 is KGHSH, CDR2 LQKENI, per germline. This CDR3 spans 13 amino acids. CDR3 residues: CASSPYRDQPQHF. In DNA form, the CDR3 reads TGTGCCAGCTCACCCTATCGTGATCAGCCCCAGCATTTT.

This clonotype was counted between two and nine times. V gene TRBV6-2 or TRBV6-3 combines with J gene TRBJ1-2, with 7 bases identical to TRBD1. The CDR3 is made up of 13 amino acids. Germline CDR1 and CDR2: MNHEY and SVGEGT. Germline trimming cut 6 bases from V and 7 bases from J; bases unmatched to any gene: 8. CDR3 coding DNA: TGTGCCAGCAGGACACAGGGGATCGGTGGCTACACCTTC. Its protein product is CASRTQGIGGYTF.